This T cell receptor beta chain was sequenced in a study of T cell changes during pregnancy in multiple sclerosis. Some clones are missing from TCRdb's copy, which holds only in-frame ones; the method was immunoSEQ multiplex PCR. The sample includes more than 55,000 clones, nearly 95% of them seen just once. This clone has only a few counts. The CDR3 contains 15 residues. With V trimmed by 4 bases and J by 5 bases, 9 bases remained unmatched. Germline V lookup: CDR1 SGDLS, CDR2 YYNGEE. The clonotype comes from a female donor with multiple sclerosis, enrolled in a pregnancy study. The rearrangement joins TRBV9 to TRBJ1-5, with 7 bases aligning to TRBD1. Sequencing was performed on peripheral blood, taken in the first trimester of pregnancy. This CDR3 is CASSLEGARDQPQHF. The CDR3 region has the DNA TGTGCCAGCAGCTTGGAGGGGGCAAGGGATCAGCCCCAGCATTTT.